This T cell receptor (beta chain) was sequenced for a study of T cell responses to AZD1222 COVID-19 vaccine. The table came from immunoSEQ multiplex PCR; TCRdb's copy has only in-frame clones and leaves some out. The repertoire holds more than 120,000 clones, with 86% as singletons. The study's findings and limits: Sampling that yielded the repertoires occurred only after the peak T cell response. In the spike-specific TCR repertoire, nearly half reportedly target unmutated variant regions. CD4 TCRs associated with vaccination spanned spike, dominating at 160-218 and 743-854.

As for this clone: The antigen remains undetermined.

This CDR3 spans 15 amino acids. Germline values: CDR1 SGHAT, CDR2 FQNNGV. Losses at the gene ends were 5 bases for V and 9 bases for J; bases not matched to a gene: 12. Investigators merged groups given second doses at roughly 4 or roughly 12 weeks. The TCR comes from an adult who received the AZD1222 COVID-19 vaccine. The source was peripheral blood, collected 28 days after the second AZD1222 dose. The rearrangement joins TRBV11-2 to TRBJ2-7, with TRBD2 identical over 11 bases. CDR3: CASSGTSGSGGRQYF. Here the CDR3 DNA reads TGTGCCAGCAGCGGCACTAGCGGGAGTGGAGGGAGGCAGTACTTC.